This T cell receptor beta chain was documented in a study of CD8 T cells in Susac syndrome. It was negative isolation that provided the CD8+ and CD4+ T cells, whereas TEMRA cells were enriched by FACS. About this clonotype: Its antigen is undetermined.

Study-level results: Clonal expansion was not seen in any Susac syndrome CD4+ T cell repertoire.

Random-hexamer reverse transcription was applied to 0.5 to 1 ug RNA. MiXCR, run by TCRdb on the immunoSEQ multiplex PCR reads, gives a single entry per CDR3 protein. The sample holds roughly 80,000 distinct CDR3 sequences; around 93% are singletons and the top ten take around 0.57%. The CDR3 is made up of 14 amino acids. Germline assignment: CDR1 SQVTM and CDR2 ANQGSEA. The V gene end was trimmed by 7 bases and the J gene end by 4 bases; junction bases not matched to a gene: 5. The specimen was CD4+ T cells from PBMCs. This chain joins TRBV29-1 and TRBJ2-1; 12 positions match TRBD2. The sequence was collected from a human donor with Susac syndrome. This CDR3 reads CSGLAGGRYNEQFF. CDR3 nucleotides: TGCAGCGGCCTAGCGGGAGGGCGATACAATGAGCAGTTCTTC.